The clone carrying this T cell receptor beta chain was counted many times. Its antigen is still unknown. This sample was taken from a study of T-cell memory formation after mild COVID-19. Study observations and caveats: A subset of responding clones appeared in pre-infection memory, suggesting cross-reactive memory joined.

TCRdb independently ran MiXCR on the 5' RACE reads; one entry per CDR3 protein. Of about 350,000 distinct CDR3 sequences in the sample, roughly 15% were seen once. The V gene's germline CDR1 is LGHDT and CDR2 YNNKEL (reference sequence). Unmatched junction bases numbered 10, after V lost 0 bases and J lost 9 bases. The CDR3 spans 16 residues. The chain carries TRBV3-1 and TRBJ2-1, with 8 positions matching TRBD2. Sequences were obtained from PBMCs or a T cell subset sorted from them (not recorded which). This TCR was recovered from a man between 18 and 35 years old who had mild COVID-19 (a few samples of this study predate the infection). Cell type and time point are not known. In DNA, the CDR3 is TGTGCCAGCAGCCAAGATCTTTCGCGGGGGGAGGTTGAGCAGTTCTTC. It is translated as CASSQDLSRGEVEQFF.